The sequence of this TCR beta chain was determined in a study of Tregs in tolerant kidney transplant recipients. Study findings and constraints: Validation in larger populations is needed because few patients were studied.

Unstimulated Tregs (CD4+CD25+CD127-) and CD4+CD25- non-Tregs were sorted from PBMCs. Comments on this clone: Its antigen is not identified. The read falls 3 residues short of the CDR3 end, and the missing part is taken from the germline J gene.

The V end lost 2 bases, the J end lost 4 bases, and 12 bases lay between the germline ends. The CDR3 is 15 amino acids. From germline, CDR1 is SEHNR and CDR2 FQNEAQ (reference sequence). Profiled with immunoSEQ multiplex PCR; TCRdb holds only in-frame clones, not every one. The data include 45,000 to 55,000 clones; the top ten clones carry around 0.8%. This TCR derives from a human donor who received a combined kidney and bone marrow transplant. The sequences come from CD4+ T cells from blood, collected before the transplant. J is TRBJ2-4 and V is TRBV7-9; D is unclear. The CDR3 region is CASSLRVEAKNIQYF. The DNA read from the CDR3 is TGTGCCAGCAGCTTACGGGTAGAAGCGAAAAACATT. Combining the CDR3 with reference TRBV7-9 and TRBJ2-4 gives the whole variable domain DTGVSQNPRHKITKRGQNVTFRCDPISEHNRLYWYRQTLGQGPEFLTYFQNEAQLEKSRLLSDRFSAERPKGSFSTLEIQRTEQGDSAMYLCASSLRVEAKNIQYFGAGTRLSVL.